Below, 31 T cell receptor beta chains from the same sample are listed, as sequenced in a study of response to subunit inactivated influenza vaccine. TCRdb reanalysed the RT-PCR reads using MiXCR and keeps one entry per CDR3 protein. In the table there are about 300,000 distinct CDR3 sequences, roughly 20% of which are singletons. The sample in question was PBMCs from blood, obtained less than 22 months after vaccination. The source of these receptors is a man aged 45 to 75 who received an inactivated influenza vaccine.

This clonotype was observed a few times. The chain joins TRBV7-2 to TRBJ2-2; D is ambiguous. The CDR3 covers 16 residues. V dropped 6 bases and J dropped 1 base, with 15 bases sitting between them. The V gene's germline CDR1 is SGHTA and CDR2 FQGNSA. In nucleotides, the CDR3 is TGTGCCAGCAGAAGGCCCAAGGGCGAGAACACCGGGGAGCTGTTTTTT. Protein sequence: CASRRPKGENTGELFF. Filled out from reference TRBV7-2 and TRBJ2-2, the complete variable domain reads GAGVSQSPSNKVTEKGKDVELRCDPISGHTALYWYRQSLGQGLEFLIYFQGNSAPDKSGLPSDRFSAERTGGSVSTLTIQRTQQEDSAVYLCASRRPKGENTGELFFGEGSRLTVL.

The chain joins TRBV4-3 to TRBJ2-7, with TRBD1 matching over 8 bases. Germline assignment: CDR1 LGHNA and CDR2 YSLEER. This CDR3 comprises 20 residues. V lost 0 bases, J lost 4 bases, and 20 bases stayed unmatched. The CDR3 reads CASSQEAGTGRVGGSYEQYF. The DNA for the CDR3 is TGCGCCAGCAGCCAAGAAGCCGGGACAGGTAGGGTTGGCGGGTCTTACGAGCAGTACTTC.

This clonotype was counted between two and nine times. V gene TRBV9 combines with J gene TRBJ2-3; a weak D match, TRBD2 (5 bases). This CDR3 is built from 13 residues. The germline V gene has CDR1 SGDLS and CDR2 YYNGEE. V dropped 7 bases and J dropped 1 base, with 10 bases sitting between them. CDR3 in DNA: TGTGCCAGCGAGCGGATCCGCACAGATACGCAGTATTTT. This translates into CASERIRTDTQYF. The full variable domain, with the rest looked up from reference TRBV9 and TRBJ2-3, is DSGVTQTPKHLITATGQRVTLRCSPRSGDLSVYWYQQSLDQGLQFLIQYYNGEERAKGNILERFSAQQFPDLHSELNLSSLELGDSALYFCASERIRTDTQYFGPGTRLTVL.

This clonotype was detected only a few times. The rearrangement links TRBV5-1 to TRBJ1-2; 9 bases are a match to TRBD1. The germline CDR1 and CDR2 sequences are SGHRS and YFSETQ. This CDR3 has 14 residues. The trim removed 0 bases at V and 6 bases at J, leaving 3 bases unmatched. CDR3 DNA: TGCGCCAGCAGCTTGGCCAGGACAGGGGATGGCTACACCTTC. Translation: CASSLARTGDGYTF.

This clonotype was found a few times. This rearrangement joins TRBV19 to TRBJ1-5; D is uncertain. The CDR3 is made up of 15 amino acids. From germline, CDR1 is LNHDA and CDR2 SQIVND (reference sequence). V was clipped by 3 bases and J by 9 bases, with 18 bases between them. CDR3 sequence: CASSISSPQVSPQHF. DNA of the CDR3: TGTGCCAGTAGTATCAGCAGCCCTCAAGTATCGCCCCAGCATTTT.

V and J are TRBV20-1 and TRBJ2-1, with 8 bases fitting TRBD2. The CDR3 contains 15 residues. Germline V gene data show CDR1 as DFQATT and CDR2 as SNEGSKA (reference sequence). Trimming cost V 7 bases and J 0 bases; bases outside gene matches: 8. In nucleotides, the CDR3 is TGCAGTGAGGGGAGCGGGAGAAGCTCCTACAATGAGCAGTTCTTC. Its protein is CSEGSGRSSYNEQFF.

This clonotype was seen more than once but under ten times. The CDR3 spells CASRNLGTSRDEQYF. CDR3 in DNA: TGTGCCAGCAGAAACCTAGGGACCTCTAGGGACGAGCAGTACTTC. V is TRBV7-2 and J is TRBJ2-7; D possibly matches TRBD1 or TRBD2 (5 bases each). The CDR3 consists of 15 residues. In germline, CDR1 is SGHTA, CDR2 FQGNSA. Trimming left V 6 bases short and J 5 bases short, with 20 bases between.

The chain has TRBV10-3 and TRBJ2-7, with TRBD1 matching 10 bases. Germline CDR1 and CDR2: ENHRY and SYGVKD. This CDR3 comprises 14 residues. The CDR3 loop reads CATTGQGPKLEQYF. In DNA, the CDR3 is TGTGCTACCACGGGACAGGGGCCTAAGTTGGAGCAGTACTTC.

The chain combines TRBV28 with TRBJ1-1; the D gene is possibly TRBD1 (6 bases). The length of the CDR3 is 17 residues. Trimming removed 8 bases from V and 2 bases from J, with 24 bases in between. Germline CDR1 reads MDHEN; CDR2 reads SYDVKM. The CDR3 protein is CASHSSLSQGSNTEAFF. The CDR3 bases are TGTGCCAGCCACAGCAGTTTATCCCAGGGGTCAAACACTGAAGCTTTCTTT.

The CDR3 DNA is TGCAGCGTGATAGCGGGAGGAGCAAGAACTCCAGATACGCAGTATTTT. This encodes CSVIAGGARTPDTQYF. The chain carries TRBV29-1 and TRBJ2-3; 10 bases are a match to TRBD2. With V trimmed by 6 bases and J by 4 bases, 13 bases remained unmatched. Germline CDR1 is SQVTM and CDR2 is ANQGSEA. The CDR3 totals 16 residues.

The rearrangement joins TRBV3-1 to TRBJ2-7; D remains unclear. Between the trimmed V and J ends, which lost 0 bases and 0 bases, there was a span of 15 bases. Germline V gene lookup returns CDR1 LGHDT and CDR2 YNNKEL (reference sequence). CDR3 length equals 17 residues. For the CDR3, the DNA is TGTGCCAGCAGCCAAGATAGGATCGGATACCGCTCCTACGAGCAGTACTTC. Encoded protein: CASSQDRIGYRSYEQYF.

The chain joins TRBV20-1 to TRBJ1-5; D remains ambiguous. V lost 3 bases, J lost 2 bases, and 17 bases lay in between. The CDR3 runs to 16 residues. Germline assignment: CDR1 DFQATT and CDR2 SNEGSKA (reference sequence). CDR3 loop: CSASPPGSMGNQPQHF. CDR3 bases: TGCAGTGCTAGCCCTCCGGGATCAATGGGCAATCAGCCCCAGCATTTT.

The V call is TRBV5-4, the J call TRBJ1-2, with D possibly TRBD1 on 5 matching bases. Germline lookup yields CDR1 SGHNT and CDR2 YYREEE (reference sequence). The V end lost 5 bases, the J end lost 2 bases, and 13 bases lay between the germline ends. The CDR3 covers 14 residues. CDR3 protein: CASRDSDTNYGYTF. In nucleotides, the CDR3 is TGTGCCAGCAGAGATTCGGACACAAACTATGGCTACACCTTC. Using reference TRBV5-4 and TRBJ1-2 for the parts outside the CDR3, the full variable domain is ETGVTQSPTHLIKTRGQQVTLRCSSQSGHNTVSWYQQALGQGPQFIFQYYREEENGRGNFPPRFSGLQFPNYSSELNVNALELDDSALYLCASRDSDTNYGYTFGSGTRLTVV.

This clonotype was seen only a few times. The V call is TRBV5-1, the J call TRBJ2-3; D gene uncertain. The CDR3 spans 15 residues. V was trimmed by 0 bases and J by 0 bases, leaving 8 bases between them. Germline V gene data show CDR1 as SGHRS and CDR2 as YFSETQ. The CDR3 protein is CASSLDSTSTDTQYF. CDR3 nucleotides: TGCGCCAGCAGCTTGGACAGTACGAGCACAGATACGCAGTATTTT.

At least ten counts were recorded for this clonotype. V usage is TRBV6-1 and J usage is TRBJ1-5; 7 bases agree with TRBD1. CDR3 length: 15 residues. The germline V gene has CDR1 MNHNS and CDR2 SASEGT. V shed 5 bases, J shed 3 bases, and the junction held 7 bases outside the gene matches. The CDR3 DNA sequence: TGTGCCAGCAGTAAGGGGGACAGTCCCAATCAGCCCCAGCATTTT. Translation: CASSKGDSPNQPQHF.

This clonotype occurred once. The rearrangement uses TRBV5-1 and TRBJ2-2; D gene ambiguous. The length of the CDR3 is 14 residues. Germline CDR1 and CDR2: SGHRS and YFSETQ. The ends were cut back, 0 bases at V and 7 bases at J, with 10 bases in the middle. CDR3 bases: TGCGCCAGCAGCTTGGGCCCTTCTGGCGGGGAGCTGTTTTTT. Translation gives CASSLGPSGGELFF.

A few counts support this clonotype. V usage is TRBV5-1 and J usage is TRBJ2-1; tentatively, D is TRBD2 (5 bases). Trimming took 3 bases from V and 5 from J, leaving 12 bases between them. The germline V gene encodes CDR1 SGHRS and CDR2 YFSETQ. The CDR3 runs to 14 residues. DNA for the CDR3: TGCGCCAGCAGCTGGAAGGACTTAAACAATGAGCAGTTCTTC. It codes for CASSWKDLNNEQFF.

This clonotype was observed a handful of times. The genes are TRBV12-3 or TRBV12-4 and TRBJ1-4, with D perhaps TRBD1 (6 bases). V was clipped by 3 bases and J by 7 bases, with 12 bases between them. The CDR3 extends over 14 amino acids. CDR3 loop: CASSLAGQPEKLFF. CDR3 DNA: TGTGCCAGCAGTTTGGCTGGACAGCCTGAAAAACTGTTTTTT.

There are a few counts of this clonotype. CDR3 in amino acids: CSARDRAYSNQPQHF. In DNA form, the CDR3 reads TGCAGTGCTAGGGACAGGGCGTATAGCAATCAGCCCCAGCATTTT. The V gene is TRBV20-1, the J gene TRBJ1-5; 8 bases agree with TRBD1. Germline CDR1 DFQATT, CDR2 SNEGSKA (reference sequence). The CDR3 has 15 residues. V was pared by 3 bases and J by 0 bases, with 4 bases of the junction left unmatched.

The rearrangement links TRBV20-1 to TRBJ2-1; D may be TRBD2 (6 bases). The CDR3 loop spans 14 amino acids. Trimming stripped 3 bases from V and 6 bases from J, with 15 bases between. CDR1 is DFQATT and CDR2 is SNEGSKA in the germline V gene (reference sequence). This CDR3 reads CSASGSNRGNEQFF. CDR3 DNA sequence: TGCAGTGCTAGCGGGAGCAATCGAGGCAATGAGCAGTTCTTC.

Regarding this clonotype: The junction departs from germline at one end; a sequencing error may be responsible. V is TRBV7-9 and J is TRBJ1-6; possible D gene TRBD1, 6 bases. Per germline, CDR1 SEHNR and CDR2 FQNEAQ (reference sequence). The length of the CDR3 is 13 residues. CDR3 protein: CAGSPNRESPLHF. The CDR3 nucleotides read TGTGCCGGCAGCCCTAACAGGGAATCACCCCTCCACTTT. Combining the CDR3 with reference TRBV7-9 and TRBJ1-6 gives the whole variable domain DTGVSQNPRHKITKRGQNVTFRCDPISEHNRLYWYRQTLGQGPEFLTYFQNEAQLEKSRLLSDRFSAERPKGSFSTLEIQRTEQGDSAMYLCAGSPNRESPLHFGNGTRLTVT.

This clonotype was found a few times. This chain links TRBV4-2 with TRBJ2-5; D gene ambiguous. This CDR3 comprises 15 residues. V dropped 0 bases and J dropped 2 bases, with 10 bases sitting between them. Per the germline V gene, CDR1 is LGHNA and CDR2 is YNFKEQ. CDR3 coding DNA: TGTGCCAGCAGCCAAGACGAGAGAAGACAAGAGACCCAGTACTTC. This encodes CASSQDERRQETQYF.

The J gene is TRBJ2-1, the V gene TRBV9; D call uncertain. Germline V CDR1 and CDR2: SGDLS, YYNGEE. The CDR3 runs to 16 residues. V lost 4 bases and J lost 2, with 16 bases in between. Written as DNA, the CDR3 is TGTGCCAGCAGCCTCCGCGACTGGTCAACCTACAATGAGCAGTTCTTC. It specifies CASSLRDWSTYNEQFF. Full variable domain (rest looked up from reference TRBV9 and TRBJ2-1): DSGVTQTPKHLITATGQRVTLRCSPRSGDLSVYWYQQSLDQGLQFLIQYYNGEERAKGNILERFSAQQFPDLHSELNLSSLELGDSALYFCASSLRDWSTYNEQFFGPGTRLTVL.

This clonotype was seen just once. The rearrangement uses TRBV29-1 and TRBJ2-5, with 9 bases fitting TRBD1. This CDR3 spans 13 amino acids. Trimming took 3 bases from V and 4 from J; bases not matched to a gene: 3. The germline gives CDR1 SQVTM, CDR2 ANQGSEA. In nucleotides, the CDR3 is TGCAGCGTTGATAGGGGACAGGGAGAGACCCAGTACTTC. This gives the protein CSVDRGQGETQYF. Complete variable domain (other parts from reference TRBV29-1 and TRBJ2-5): SAVISQKPSRDICQRGTSLTIQCQVDSQVTMMFWYRQQPGQSLTLIATANQGSEATYESGFVIDKFPISRPNLTFSTLTVSNMSPEDSSIYLCSVDRGQGETQYFGPGTRLLVL.

A single count supports this clonotype. The rearrangement uses TRBV10-3 and TRBJ2-2, with D perhaps TRBD2 (6 bases). Trimming pared 7 bases from V and 7 bases from J, leaving 13 bases between. CDR1 and CDR2 from the germline V gene are ENHRY and SYGVKD. The CDR3 length is 13 residues. CDR3 region: CAIKVEGGGELFF. Here the CDR3 DNA reads TGTGCCATCAAGGTGGAGGGCGGCGGGGAGCTGTTTTTT.

This clonotype was counted only a few times. V usage is TRBV9 and J usage is TRBJ1-6; D unclear. V lost 0 bases to trimming and J lost 8 bases, with 12 bases between them. Germline CDR1 SGDLS, CDR2 YYNGEE. The CDR3 spans 15 residues. The CDR3 DNA is TGTGCCAGCAGCGTAGTAGCAGATGGTCATTCACCCCTCCACTTT. The encoded protein is CASSVVADGHSPLHF.

J is TRBJ2-1 and V is TRBV6-4; 7 nucleotides line up with TRBD2. Germline CDR1 MRHNA, CDR2 SNTAGT. V gave up 6 bases and J gave up 8 bases; unmatched junction bases: 13. This CDR3 is built from 15 residues. The CDR3 DNA sequence: TGTGCCAGCAGCAGGACCTTGCTGGGGAGGGATGAGCAGTTCTTC. Amino acid sequence: CASSRTLLGRDEQFF.

The chain carries TRBV28 and TRBJ2-7; 10 nucleotides match TRBD1. The CDR3 has 14 residues. V lost 5 bases to trimming and J lost 5 bases; unmatched junction nucleotides: 6. Looked up from germline, CDR1 is MDHEN and CDR2 is SYDVKM. The DNA for the CDR3 is TGTGCCAGCAGTGTCCTAGGACAGGGGGACGAGCAGTACTTC. Protein: CASSVLGQGDEQYF. The whole variable domain, filled in from reference TRBV28 and TRBJ2-7, reads DVKVTQSSRYLVKRTGEKVFLECVQDMDHENMFWYRQDPGLGLRLIYFSYDVKMKEKGDIPEGYSVSREKKERFSLILESASTNQTSMYLCASSVLGQGDEQYFGPGTRLTVT.

This clonotype has ten or more counts. This chain links TRBV11-2 with TRBJ2-7; 8 bases match TRBD1. With V trimmed by 5 bases and J by 2 bases, 5 bases remained unmatched. Germline loops: CDR1 SGHAT, CDR2 FQNNGV. There are 14 residues in the CDR3. CDR3 residues: CASSLGQGPYEQYF. CDR3 in DNA: TGTGCCAGCAGCCTCGGACAGGGTCCCTACGAGCAGTACTTC.

This chain uses TRBV7-2 with TRBJ1-2; 7 nucleotides line up with TRBD1. Germline CDR1 SGHTA, CDR2 FQGNSA. With V trimmed by 1 base and J by 6 bases, 5 bases remained unmatched. The CDR3 runs 14 residues. CDR3: CASSLVGGGDGYTF. CDR3 nucleotides: TGTGCCAGCAGCTTAGTAGGGGGCGGGGATGGCTACACCTTC.

The gene calls are TRBV28 and TRBJ1-3; D is undetermined. The CDR3 is made up of 16 amino acids. Germline CDR1 reads MDHEN; CDR2 reads SYDVKM. V was cut by 1 base and J by 4 bases, with 14 bases left in between. The CDR3 region has the DNA TGTGCCAGCAGTTTATCGTCGCGCTCCGGGGGAAACACCATATATTTT. It specifies CASSLSSRSGGNTIYF.